The 17 T cell receptor beta chains listed next were all sequenced from one sample in a study of CD8+ T cells in alopecia areata. In each case, RNA was isolated and then reverse transcribed into cDNA as the sequencing template. This table comes from immunoSEQ multiplex PCR, and its TCRdb copy is limited to in-frame clones, with some not included. Here the sample spans 90,000 to 100,000 clones, roughly two fifths being singletons. The material sequenced was CD4+ T cells sorted from blood. The source is a human donor with alopecia areata.

This clone has only a few counts. The chain uses TRBV19 and TRBJ2-2, with D perhaps given as TRBD1 or TRBD2 (5 bases each). This CDR3 contains 14 residues. Germline CDR1 is LNHDA and CDR2 is SQIVND (reference sequence). Trimming left V 5 bases short and J 4 bases short, with 11 bases between. The CDR3 region has the DNA TGTGCCAGTAGTCTTACGGGGCGCACCGGGGAGCTGTTTTTT. This sequence encodes CASSLTGRTGELFF.

The chain is built from TRBV9 and TRBJ2-3; the match to TRBD2 covers 12 bases. The CDR3 is 16 residues long. The germline CDR1 and CDR2 sequences are SGDLS and YYNGEE. J was trimmed by 4 bases and V by 5 bases; bases with no gene match: 8. The CDR3 bases are TGTGCCAGCAGAGAAGGACTAGCGGGGAGTCCAGATACGCAGTATTTT. Translating gives CASREGLAGSPDTQYF.

The table lists this clone with a few counts. The chain combines TRBV19 with TRBJ2-1; D unresolved. Trimming cost V 5 bases and J 5 bases, with 16 bases left between them. Germline CDR1 and CDR2: LNHDA and SQIVND (reference sequence). The CDR3 runs to 15 residues. The DNA of the CDR3 is TGTGCCAGTAGTGTTTCTACTCAGTACAACAATGAGCAGTTCTTC. Encoded protein: CASSVSTQYNNEQFF.

The chain carries TRBV7-3 and TRBJ2-5; perhaps TRBD1 as D (6 bases). Trimming cost V 5 bases and J 3 bases, with 10 bases left between them. The germline gives CDR1 SGHTA, CDR2 FQGTGA. The CDR3 is 13 residues long. The CDR3, as DNA: TGTGCCAGCAGCGTGGACAGAAAAGAGACCCAGTACTTC. As protein: CASSVDRKETQYF.

This clone was seen more than once but under ten times. The chain couples TRBV9 to TRBJ2-7; 7 bases line up with TRBD2. The CDR3 contains 14 residues. V dropped 3 bases and J dropped 0; count of bases not matched to a gene: 3. Germline values: CDR1 SGDLS, CDR2 YYNGEE. The CDR3 region has the DNA TGTGCCAGCAGCGGGGAGGGATTCTCCTACGAGCAGTACTTC. This encodes CASSGEGFSYEQYF.

The chain carries TRBV29-1 and TRBJ2-3, with 7 bases that match TRBD1. Germline V lookup: CDR1 SQVTM, CDR2 ANQGSEA. The CDR3 sequence is 12 residues long. Losses at the gene ends were 7 bases for V and 4 bases for J; bases not matched to a gene: 5. CDR3 loop: CSANQGADTQYF. The CDR3 DNA is TGCAGCGCGAACCAGGGGGCAGATACGCAGTATTTT.

V and J are TRBV14 and TRBJ1-6; D is unclear. This CDR3 contains 15 residues. In germline, CDR1 is SGHDN, CDR2 FVKESK. With 0 bases removed from V and 7 bases from J, the gap between germline ends came to 10 bases. In nucleotides, the CDR3 is TGTGCCAGCAGCCAAGATCTGACGGGGAATTCACCCCTCCACTTT. The encoded protein is CASSQDLTGNSPLHF.

The chain uses TRBV7-2 and TRBJ2-1, with 16 bases that match TRBD2. Germline V gives CDR1 SGHTA, CDR2 FQGNSA. V was pared by 5 bases and J by 7 bases, with 5 bases of the junction left unmatched. The CDR3 sequence is 16 residues long. Here the CDR3 reads CASSQPGLAGGNEQFF. The CDR3 coding sequence is TGTGCCAGCAGCCAACCGGGACTAGCGGGGGGGAATGAGCAGTTCTTC.

This clone was seen a few times. CDR3: CASSLQAGGPPYNEQFF. The CDR3 region has the DNA TGTGCCAGCAGCTTACAAGCGGGGGGGCCCCCCTACAATGAGCAGTTCTTC. This chain connects TRBV7-2 to TRBJ2-1; TRBD2 matches 10 bases. Germline V gene sequence: CDR1 SGHTA, CDR2 FQGNSA. Trimming removed 2 bases from V and 2 bases from J; junction bases left unmatched: 6. This CDR3 region has 17 residues.

V gene TRBV29-1 combines with J gene TRBJ2-1; 9 positions match TRBD2. Germline CDR1 is SQVTM and CDR2 is ANQGSEA. V lost 5 bases and J lost 9; bases outside the gene matches: 11. The CDR3 covers 14 residues. The CDR3 region has the DNA TGCAGCGTTTCTCAGGCGGGAGGGCCAGGTGAGCAGTTCTTC. Protein sequence: CSVSQAGGPGEQFF.

This clone was detected only a few times. The chain carries TRBV6-6 and TRBJ2-2; 7 nucleotides line up with TRBD2. CDR3 length equals 15 residues. Trimming cost V 2 bases and J 4 bases; bases outside gene matches: 4. CDR1 MNHNY and CDR2 SVGAGI come from the germline V gene (reference sequence). CDR3 region: CASSYSGTFTGELFF. CDR3 in DNA: TGTGCCAGCAGTTACAGCGGGACTTTCACCGGGGAGCTGTTTTTT.

This chain connects TRBV5-6 to TRBJ2-7; TRBD1 matches 10 bases. Germline CDR1 and CDR2: SGHDT and YYEEEE. Germline trimming cut 3 bases from V and 0 bases from J; bases unmatched to any gene: 3. The length of the CDR3 is 15 residues. As DNA, the CDR3 is TGTGCCAGCAGCTCAGACAGGGGGCTCTCCTACGAGCAGTACTTC. As protein: CASSSDRGLSYEQYF. Variable domain in full (rest from reference TRBV5-6 and TRBJ2-7): DAGVTQSPTHLIKTRGQQVTLRCSPKSGHDTVSWYQQALGQGPQFIFQYYEEEERQRGNFPDRFSGHQFPNYSSELNVNALLLGDSALYLCASSSDRGLSYEQYFGPGTRLTVT.

Only a few counts were recorded for this clone. J is TRBJ2-7 and V is TRBV14; D remains ambiguous. Trimming pared 4 bases from V and 6 bases from J, leaving 10 bases between. Germline CDR1 and CDR2: SGHDN and FVKESK. This CDR3 is 12 amino acids long. The CDR3 loop is CASSPPVGEQYF. The CDR3 DNA reads TGTGCCAGCAGCCCACCGGTTGGCGAGCAGTACTTC. The full variable domain, with the rest looked up from reference TRBV14 and TRBJ2-7, is EAGVTQFPSHSVIEKGQTVTLRCDPISGHDNLYWYRRVMGKEIKFLLHFVKESKQDESGMPNNRFLAERTGGTYSTLKVQPAELEDSGVYFCASSPPVGEQYFGPGTRLTVT.

V gene TRBV27 combines with J gene TRBJ1-5, with TRBD1 as a possible D gene (6 bases). Trimming left V 1 base short and J 2 bases short, with 12 bases between. The length of the CDR3 is 16 residues. Germline V gene sequence: CDR1 MNHEY, CDR2 SMNVEV (reference sequence). CDR3 amino acids: CASSLYGGWGNQPQHF. The DNA of the CDR3 is TGTGCCAGCAGTTTATATGGGGGCTGGGGCAATCAGCCCCAGCATTTT.

The chain couples TRBV5-4 to TRBJ2-7; possibly TRBD1 for D (6 bases). V lost 0 bases and J 2 bases, leaving 9 bases between the germline ends. Germline V lookup: CDR1 SGHNT, CDR2 YYREEE (reference sequence). The CDR3 consists of 14 residues. The CDR3 coding sequence is TGTGCCAGCAGCTTGGAACAGGGCACCTACGAGCAGTACTTC. It codes for CASSLEQGTYEQYF. The full variable domain, its missing parts supplied by reference TRBV5-4 and TRBJ2-7, is ETGVTQSPTHLIKTRGQQVTLRCSSQSGHNTVSWYQQALGQGPQFIFQYYREEENGRGNFPPRFSGLQFPNYSSELNVNALELDDSALYLCASSLEQGTYEQYFGPGTRLTVT.

There are a few counts of this clone. Other DNA variants within this sample encode the same CDR3. The V gene is TRBV27, the J gene TRBJ1-1, with D possibly matching TRBD1 (5 bases). The length of the CDR3 is 15 residues. V was trimmed by 1 base and J by 1 base, leaving 10 bases between them. Germline CDR1 is MNHEY and CDR2 is SMNVEV (reference sequence). The CDR3 region has the DNA TGTGCCAGCAGTTTATTCGGGGGACCGAACACTGAAGCTTTCTTT. It encodes CASSLFGGPNTEAFF.

This clone was detected a few times. V usage is TRBV28 and J usage is TRBJ2-5; no definite D call. Trimming left V 2 bases short and J 5 bases short, with 12 bases between. The V gene's germline CDR1 is MDHEN and CDR2 SYDVKM. CDR3 length equals 14 residues. CDR3: CASSLITVGETQYF. DNA for the CDR3: TGTGCCAGCAGTTTAATCACAGTGGGGGAGACCCAGTACTTC.